Listed here are 7 T cell receptor beta chains from one sample, sequenced in a study of patients and donors after allogeneic stem cell transplantation (dated by TCRdb to 2020 to 2022). Libraries were constructed by RT-PCR. Sequencing was carried out with a NextSeq 550. The public reads were reanalyzed by TCRdb: fastp trimming at Q25, MiXCR alignment, in-frame beta chains only. Under each unique CDR3 protein, matching rows form one entry showing the most common genes and DNA. This sample lists around 150,000 distinct CDR3 sequences; approximately 40% were detected once. The leading ten clones occupy 40% to 55% of the sample. Sequences were obtained from blood, either unsorted or a sorted T cell fraction (not recorded which). The receptors derive from a human donor who was either an allogeneic HSCT recipient or a stem cell or donor lymphocyte infusion donor (not recorded which). It is not recorded whose cells these are; they may come from a transplant donor.

The chain employs TRBV12-3 or TRBV12-4 and TRBJ2-7; tentatively, D is TRBD1 or TRBD2 (5 bases each). This CDR3 is built from 12 residues. V was pared by 3 bases and J by 6 bases, with 9 bases between. CDR3 loop: CASSFVGGEQYF. The DNA of the CDR3 is TGTGCCAGCAGTTTTGTTGGGGGCGAGCAGTACTTC.

This clonotype appeared a few times. This chain connects TRBV27 to TRBJ1-5; tentative D call: TRBD1 (5 bases). The CDR3 has 16 amino acids. Germline assignment: CDR1 MNHEY and CDR2 SMNVEV (reference sequence). With 3 bases removed from V and 3 bases from J, the gap between germline ends came to 15 bases. The CDR3 here is CASSFLASGNNQPQHF. CDR3 nucleotide sequence: TGTGCCAGCAGTTTCCTAGCTTCAGGGAACAATCAGCCCCAGCATTTT.

This clonotype was observed a few times. The chain recombines TRBV12-3 or TRBV12-4 with TRBJ1-1; 9 bases line up with TRBD1. The CDR3 totals 15 residues. J gave up 0 bases and V 6 bases, and 5 bases lay outside the gene matches. CDR3 DNA sequence: TGTGCCAGCAGGGACAGGGGCAACATGAACACTGAAGCTTTCTTT. Translating it yields CASRDRGNMNTEAFF.

The V call is TRBV10-3, the J call TRBJ2-3; D may match TRBD1 or TRBD2 (5 bases each). The V gene lost 0 bases and the J gene lost 2 bases, with 12 bases spanning the gap. Germline CDR1 and CDR2: ENHRY and SYGVKD. The CDR3 length is 16 residues. CDR3 sequence reads: CAISESRGPTTDTQYF. In DNA, the CDR3 is TGTGCCATCAGTGAGTCGAGGGGCCCCACCACAGATACGCAGTATTTT.

The rearrangement joins TRBV30 to TRBJ2-1; 8 bases are shared with TRBD1. The CDR3 has 13 amino acids. CDR1 and CDR2 (germline): GTSNPN, SVGIG (reference sequence). The junction had 3 bases not matched to a gene; V was cut back by 5 bases and J by 3 bases. CDR3: CAWYGQGYNEQFF. CDR3 DNA: TGTGCCTGGTATGGACAGGGCTACAATGAGCAGTTCTTC. Looking up the rest from reference TRBV30 and TRBJ2-1 gives the full variable domain: SQTIHQWPATLVQPVGSPLSLECTVEGTSNPNLYWYRQAAGRGLQLLFYSVGIGQISSEVPQNLSASRPQDRQFILSSKKLLLSDSGFYLCAWYGQGYNEQFFGPGTRLTVL.

The chain is built from TRBV6-1 and TRBJ1-1; D perhaps matches TRBD1 (5 bases). This CDR3 has 13 amino acids. Trimming took 8 bases from V and 4 from J, leaving 14 bases between them. Per germline, CDR1 MNHNS and CDR2 SASEGT. The CDR3 here is CASGNGGGTEAFF. The CDR3 nucleotides read TGTGCCAGCGGAAATGGGGGAGGCACTGAAGCTTTCTTT.

The J gene is TRBJ2-5, the V gene TRBV7-2, with TRBD2 matching 9 bases. CDR3 length equals 16 residues. CDR1 and CDR2 from the germline V gene are SGHTA and FQGNSA. With V trimmed by 0 bases and J by 5 bases, 7 bases remained unmatched. The CDR3 nucleotides read TGTGCCAGCAGCTTAGCGCTGGCGCTAGCGGGGGAGACCCAGTACTTC. Protein sequence: CASSLALALAGETQYF.